The entry below gives a single T cell receptor beta chain sequence along with its context. The sample is drawn from a study of blood T cell repertoires in COVID-19. Across the whole study: COVID-19 samples from acute and convalescent phases originated in the United States, Italy and Spain. Sources were T cells, B-cell-depleted T cells, or PBMCs; the material itself was cDNA or gDNA.

How the authors handled the data: Reference gene primer amplification gave nucleated cell count estimates. Sequencing was performed with immunoSEQ multiplex PCR; in TCRdb, only in-frame clones are kept and a portion is missing. V and J calls and clone size are those listed in that table; D and trimming were worked out from the DNA. The sample consists of around 170,000 clones, around 85% of them appearing once. This receptor was identified in a woman aged 70-85 years with acute or convalescent COVID-19. Sequencing was carried out using peripheral blood.

CDR3 in amino acids: CASSEARGAVRDQGQPQHF. The CDR3 DNA reads as TGTGCCAGCAGTGAAGCGCGGGGGGCGGTCAGGGACCAGGGGCAGCCCCAGCATTTT. J is TRBJ1-5 and V is TRBV6-1; D perhaps matches TRBD1 (6 bases). Germline V gene sequence: CDR1 MNHNS, CDR2 SASEGT. CDR3 length: 19 residues. The V and J ends lost 0 bases and 7 bases respectively, with 25 bases between them.